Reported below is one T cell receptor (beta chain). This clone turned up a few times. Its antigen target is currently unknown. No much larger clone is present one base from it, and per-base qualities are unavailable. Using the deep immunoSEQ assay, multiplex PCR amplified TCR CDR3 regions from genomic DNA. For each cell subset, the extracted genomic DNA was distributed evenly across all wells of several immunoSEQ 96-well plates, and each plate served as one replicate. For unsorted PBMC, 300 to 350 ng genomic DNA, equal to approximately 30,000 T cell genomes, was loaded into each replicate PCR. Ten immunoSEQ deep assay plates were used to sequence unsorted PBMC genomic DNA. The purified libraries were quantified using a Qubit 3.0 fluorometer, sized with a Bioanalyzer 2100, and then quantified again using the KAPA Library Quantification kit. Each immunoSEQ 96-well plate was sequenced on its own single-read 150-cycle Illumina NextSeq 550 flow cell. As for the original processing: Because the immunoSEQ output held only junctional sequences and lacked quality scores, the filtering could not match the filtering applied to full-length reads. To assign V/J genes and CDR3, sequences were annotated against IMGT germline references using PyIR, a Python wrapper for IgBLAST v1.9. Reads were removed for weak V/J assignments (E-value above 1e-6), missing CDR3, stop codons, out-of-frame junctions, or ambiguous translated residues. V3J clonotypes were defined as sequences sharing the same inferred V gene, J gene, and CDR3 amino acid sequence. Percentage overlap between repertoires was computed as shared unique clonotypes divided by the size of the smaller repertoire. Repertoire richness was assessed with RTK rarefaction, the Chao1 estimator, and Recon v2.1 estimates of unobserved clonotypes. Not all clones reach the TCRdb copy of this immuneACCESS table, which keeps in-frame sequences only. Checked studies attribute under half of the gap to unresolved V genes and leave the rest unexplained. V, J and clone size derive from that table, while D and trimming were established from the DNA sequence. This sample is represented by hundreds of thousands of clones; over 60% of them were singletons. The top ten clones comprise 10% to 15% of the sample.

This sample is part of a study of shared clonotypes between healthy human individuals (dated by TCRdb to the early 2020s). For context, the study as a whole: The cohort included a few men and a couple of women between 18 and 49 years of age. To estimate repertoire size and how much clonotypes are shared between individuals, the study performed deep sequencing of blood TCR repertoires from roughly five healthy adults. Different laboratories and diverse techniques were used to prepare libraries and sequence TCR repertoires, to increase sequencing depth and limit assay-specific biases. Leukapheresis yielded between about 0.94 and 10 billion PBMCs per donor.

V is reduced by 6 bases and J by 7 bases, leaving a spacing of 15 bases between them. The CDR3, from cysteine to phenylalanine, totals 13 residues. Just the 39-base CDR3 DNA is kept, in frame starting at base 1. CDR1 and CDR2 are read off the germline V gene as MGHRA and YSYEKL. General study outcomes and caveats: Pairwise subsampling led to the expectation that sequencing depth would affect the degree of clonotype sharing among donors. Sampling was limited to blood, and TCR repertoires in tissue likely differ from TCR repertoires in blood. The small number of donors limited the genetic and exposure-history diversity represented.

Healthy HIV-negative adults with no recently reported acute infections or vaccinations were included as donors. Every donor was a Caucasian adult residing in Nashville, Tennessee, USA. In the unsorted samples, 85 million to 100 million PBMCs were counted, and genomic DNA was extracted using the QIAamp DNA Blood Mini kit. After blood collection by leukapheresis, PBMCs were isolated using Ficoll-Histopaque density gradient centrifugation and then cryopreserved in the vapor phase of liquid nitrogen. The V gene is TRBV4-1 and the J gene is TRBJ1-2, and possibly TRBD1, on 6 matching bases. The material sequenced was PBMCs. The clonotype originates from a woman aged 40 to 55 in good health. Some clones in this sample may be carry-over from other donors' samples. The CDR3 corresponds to CASRQAGEVGYTF. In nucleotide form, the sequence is TGCGCCAGCAGACAGGCAGGGGAAGTTGGCTACACCTTC.